This T cell receptor (beta chain) emerged from a study of Ad26.COV2.S vaccination and SARS-CoV-2 variants. On the study more broadly: Intramuscular Ad26.COV2.S doses were given once or twice, 56 days apart. Study-level findings and limits: There was a possibility that the TCR breadth and depth analyses underestimated total T cell responses.

This table comes from immunoSEQ multiplex PCR, and its TCRdb copy is limited to in-frame clones, with some not included. The repertoire holds some 640,000 clones, with roughly 90% as singletons. Worth noting for this clone: Antigen: not known. Other DNA variants within this sample encode the same CDR3.

Trimming pared 0 bases from V and 9 bases from J, leaving 10 bases between. Looked up from germline, CDR1 is SGHRS and CDR2 is YFSETQ. The CDR3 has 13 amino acids. The sample's treatment: some 19 received Ad26.COV2.S at low or high dose, single or two shots; several received placebo; per-sample allocation not given. The samples date from day 63 after the first vaccine or placebo injection. Wuhan-strain SARS-CoV-2 spike was expressed by the Ad26 vector that made up the vaccine. This sequence joins TRBV5-1 and TRBJ2-1, with D perhaps matching TRBD1 (5 bases). This TCR was recovered from a person between 18 and 59 years old who received the Ad26.COV2.S COVID-19 vaccine or a placebo. Sequenced here: peripheral blood, sampled in a trial of Ad26.COV2.S vaccine versus placebo. The CDR3 DNA reads TGCGCCAGCAGCTTGGGGCAGGGTGGTGAGCAGTTCTTC. Its protein product is CASSLGQGGEQFF.